Included here is one T cell receptor (beta chain) sequence, with context. The CDR3 is made up of 16 amino acids. V was shortened by 3 bases and J by 0 bases, with 12 bases between the two germline ends. Germline values: CDR1 LNHDA, CDR2 SQIVND (reference sequence). The sample is drawn from a study of shared clonotypes between healthy human individuals. Naive CD8 cells lacked CD45RO, underwent positive selection for CCR7 and left out terminally differentiated effector memory CD45RA+ cells. Libraries were prepared by immunoSEQ multiplex PCR; TCRdb keeps only in-frame clonotypes and omits some of them. The sample lists some 2,000,000 clones; about 95% were seen once.

Sample: naive CD8+ T cells sorted from blood. The V call is TRBV19, the J call TRBJ1-5; a weak D match, TRBD1 (5 bases). The sequence was obtained from a man aged 18 to 30 in good health. CDR3 in DNA: TGTGCCAGTAGTATCACAGGAGATTATAGCAATCAGCCCCAGCATTTT. Residues: CASSITGDYSNQPQHF.